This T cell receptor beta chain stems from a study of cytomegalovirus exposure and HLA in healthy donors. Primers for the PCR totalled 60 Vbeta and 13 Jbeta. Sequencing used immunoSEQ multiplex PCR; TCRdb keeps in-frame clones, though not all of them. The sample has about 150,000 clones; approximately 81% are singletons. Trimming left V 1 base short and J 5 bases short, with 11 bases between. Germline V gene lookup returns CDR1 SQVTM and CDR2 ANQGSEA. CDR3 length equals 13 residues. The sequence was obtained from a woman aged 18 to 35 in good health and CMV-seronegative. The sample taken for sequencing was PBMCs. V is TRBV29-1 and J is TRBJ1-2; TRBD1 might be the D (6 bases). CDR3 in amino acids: CSVEGAGAYGYTF. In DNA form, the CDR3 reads TGCAGCGTTGAAGGCGCGGGGGCGTATGGCTACACCTTC. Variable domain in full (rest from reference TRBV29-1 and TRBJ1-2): SAVISQKPSRDICQRGTSLTIQCQVDSQVTMMFWYRQQPGQSLTLIATANQGSEATYESGFVIDKFPISRPNLTFSTLTVSNMSPEDSSIYLCSVEGAGAYGYTFGSGTRLTVV.